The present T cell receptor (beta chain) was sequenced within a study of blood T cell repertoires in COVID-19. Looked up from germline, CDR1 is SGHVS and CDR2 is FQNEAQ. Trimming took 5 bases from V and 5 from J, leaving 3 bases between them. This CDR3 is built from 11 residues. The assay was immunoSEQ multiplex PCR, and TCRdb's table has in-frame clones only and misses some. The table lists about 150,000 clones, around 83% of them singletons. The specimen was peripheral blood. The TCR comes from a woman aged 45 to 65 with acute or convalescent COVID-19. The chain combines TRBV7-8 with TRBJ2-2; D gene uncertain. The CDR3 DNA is TGTGCCAGCAGCCCTACCGGGGAGCTGTTTTTT. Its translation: CASSPTGELFF.